These 5 T cell receptor beta chains originate from one sample sequenced in a study of PD-1 blockade in mismatch repair-deficient tumors. Measured with immunoSEQ multiplex PCR; TCRdb has only the in-frame clones, and not every one. The table includes around 68,000 clones, around four fifths detected once. Sample: peripheral blood, taken 2 weeks after starting pembrolizumab. The source of these receptors is an adult with mismatch repair-deficient cancer.

In its sample, this clone was seen once. The rearrangement uses TRBV9 and TRBJ2-5, with unresolved D. CDR1 SGDLS and CDR2 YYNGEE come from the germline V gene. Trimming took 0 bases from V and 4 from J, leaving 1 base between them. The CDR3 length is 11 residues. As DNA, the CDR3 is TGTGCCAGCAGCGTAGTAGAGACCCAGTACTTC. Protein: CASSVVETQYF.

This chain uses TRBV19 with TRBJ1-3; D is ambiguous. V gave up 3 bases and J gave up 0 bases, with 12 bases separating them. The length of the CDR3 is 16 residues. From germline, CDR1 is LNHDA and CDR2 SQIVND (reference sequence). The CDR3 DNA reads TGTGCCAGTAGTATTGTGGCAGCCGGCTCTGGAAACACCATATATTTT. Translation: CASSIVAAGSGNTIYF.

The rearrangement joins TRBV7-9 to TRBJ1-1, with no clear D. The V end was cut by 1 base, the J end by 1 base, with 7 bases between. CDR3 length equals 14 residues. Germline CDR1 SEHNR, CDR2 FQNEAQ (reference sequence). The CDR3 nucleotides are TGTGCCAGCAGCTTAGGACGACAGAACACTGAAGCTTTCTTT. Its translation is CASSLGRQNTEAFF.

This clone was observed a handful of times. The chain carries TRBV11-2 and TRBJ2-7; D gene unclear. Germline CDR1 is SGHAT and CDR2 is FQNNGV. The CDR3 contains 15 residues. The V and J ends lost 0 bases and 9 bases respectively, with 18 bases between them. CDR3: CASSLDGSDLRWQYF. The CDR3 DNA sequence: TGTGCCAGCAGCTTAGATGGGTCAGACCTACGATGGCAGTACTTC.

The chain is built from TRBV5-1 and TRBJ2-1, with D tentatively TRBD1 or TRBD2 (6 bases each). V was cut by 7 bases and J by 0 bases, with 14 bases left in between. Germline V gene data show CDR1 as SGHRS and CDR2 as YFSETQ. CDR3 length equals 15 residues. This CDR3 is CASSGALTSYNEQFF. For the CDR3, the DNA is TGCGCCAGCTCGGGGGCTCTTACCTCCTACAATGAGCAGTTCTTC.